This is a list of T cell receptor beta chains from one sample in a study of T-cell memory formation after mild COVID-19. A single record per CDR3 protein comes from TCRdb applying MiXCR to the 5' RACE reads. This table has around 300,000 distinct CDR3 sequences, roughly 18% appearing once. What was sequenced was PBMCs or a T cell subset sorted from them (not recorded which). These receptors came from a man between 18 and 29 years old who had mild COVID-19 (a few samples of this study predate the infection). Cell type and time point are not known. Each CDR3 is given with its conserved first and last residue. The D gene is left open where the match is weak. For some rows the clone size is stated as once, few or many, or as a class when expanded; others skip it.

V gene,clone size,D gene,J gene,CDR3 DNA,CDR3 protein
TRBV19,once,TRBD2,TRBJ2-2,TGTGCCAGTAGTATCCCCCGGGGGGCGAACACCGGGGAGCTGTTTTTT,CASSIPRGANTGELFF
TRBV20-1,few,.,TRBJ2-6,TGCAGTGCTAGAGATCAGAGCTCATCGGACGTCCTGACTTTC,CSARDQSSSDVLTF
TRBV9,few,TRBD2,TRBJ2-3,TGTGCCAGCAGCGCTCTAGCGGTTTTCACAGATACGCAGTATTTT,CASSALAVFTDTQYF
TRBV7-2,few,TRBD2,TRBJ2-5,TGTGCCAGCAGCCCCGGGACTAGCGTACAAGAGACCCAGTACTTC,CASSPGTSVQETQYF
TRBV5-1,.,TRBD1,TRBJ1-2,TGCGCCAGCAGCTTGACAGGGGTGGATGGCTACACCTTC,CASSLTGVDGYTF
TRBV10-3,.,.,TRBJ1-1,TGTGCCATCAGTGAAAATATGAACACTGAAGCTTTCTTT,CAISENMNTEAFF
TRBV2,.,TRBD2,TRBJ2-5,TGTGCCGGTCGGACTAGCGCGCCCCAAGAGACCCAGTACTTC,CAGRTSAPQETQYF
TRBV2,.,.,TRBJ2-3,TGTGCCAGCAGTGATGGCAGGGGATTATTCACAGATACGCAGTATTTT,CASSDGRGLFTDTQYF
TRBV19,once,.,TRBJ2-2,TGTGCCAGTAGTATTTTCTCGGTACCCGGGGAGCTGTTTTTT,CASSIFSVPGELFF
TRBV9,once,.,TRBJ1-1,TGTGCCAGCAGCGTAGATGACACTGAAGCTTTCTTT,CASSVDDTEAFF
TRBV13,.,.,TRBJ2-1,TGTGCCAGCAGCGCCCGGGGTGATCAGTTCTTC,CASSARGDQFF
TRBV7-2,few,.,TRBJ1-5,TGTGCCAGCAGCTTAGGGGCCATCGGGCAGCCCCAGCATTTT,CASSLGAIGQPQHF
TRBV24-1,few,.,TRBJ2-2,TGTGCCACCAGTGATCCCCCCACCGGGGAGCTGTTTTTT,CATSDPPTGELFF
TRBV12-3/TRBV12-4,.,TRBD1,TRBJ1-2,TGTGCCAGCAGTTTAAGCGGGAACGCAGGGGGTGATGGCTACACCTTC,CASSLSGNAGGDGYTF
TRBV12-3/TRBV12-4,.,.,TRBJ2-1,TGTGCCAGCAGTCCTGAGTACAATGAGCAGTTCTTC,CASSPEYNEQFF
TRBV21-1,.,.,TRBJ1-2,TGTGCCAGCGGAGGATCTTTCTATGGCTACACCTTC,CASGGSFYGYTF
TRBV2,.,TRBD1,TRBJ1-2,TGTGCCAGCAGTACTCGACAGGGGACGGGCTACACCTTC,CASSTRQGTGYTF
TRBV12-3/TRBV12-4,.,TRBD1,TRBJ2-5,TGTGCCAGCAGTTTAAGGGCAGGGGGCCCGGACGGGACCCAGTACTTC,CASSLRAGGPDGTQYF
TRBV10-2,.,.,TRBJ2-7,TGCGCCAGCAGTGAGTCGGGGGGAGAAGACGAGCAGTACTTC,CASSESGGEDEQYF
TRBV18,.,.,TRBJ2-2,TGTGCCAGCTCAAAGGCGGTCCCGAACACCGGGGAGCTGTTTTTT,CASSKAVPNTGELFF
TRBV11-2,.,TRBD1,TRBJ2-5,TGTGCCAGCAGCACACGGACAGGGGGCTTAATTTGGGAGACCCAGTACTTC,CASSTRTGGLIWETQYF
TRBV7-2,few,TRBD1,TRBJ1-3,TGTGCCAGCAGCACCCATGGACAGGGCTCTGGAAACACCATATATTTT,CASSTHGQGSGNTIYF
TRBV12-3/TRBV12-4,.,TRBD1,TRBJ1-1,TGTGCCAGCAGTTTAAGGGGGCCCACTGAAGCTTTCTTT,CASSLRGPTEAFF
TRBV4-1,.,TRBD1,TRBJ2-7,TGCGCCAGCAGCCACCCCGGGACAGGACACTACGAGCAGTACTTC,CASSHPGTGHYEQYF
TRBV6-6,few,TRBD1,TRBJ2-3,TGTGCCAGCAGTCCCCGGGACAGATACACAGATACGCAGTATTTT,CASSPRDRYTDTQYF
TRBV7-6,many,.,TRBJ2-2,TGTGCCAGCAGCAGCCAGGGGGGGGACCCCTACACCGGGGAGCTGTTTTTT,CASSSQGGDPYTGELFF
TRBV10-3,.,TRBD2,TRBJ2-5,TGTGCCATCAGGGCAACGGGGGGGAGAGAGACCCAGTACTTC,CAIRATGGRETQYF
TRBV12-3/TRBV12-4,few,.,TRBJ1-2,TGTGCCAGCAGCCGAATGCGCGGCTACACCTTC,CASSRMRGYTF
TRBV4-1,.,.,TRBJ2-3,TGCGCCAGCAGCCAAGTCGGCCGCACAGATACGCAGTATTTT,CASSQVGRTDTQYF
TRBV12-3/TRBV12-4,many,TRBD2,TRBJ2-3,TGTGCCAGCAGTCTTAATGGACTAGCGGGGAGCACAGATACGCAGTATTTT,CASSLNGLAGSTDTQYF
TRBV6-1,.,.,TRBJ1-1,TGTGCCAGCACCAGAGAGGGCCCTGAAGCTTTCTTT,CASTREGPEAFF
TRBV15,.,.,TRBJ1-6,TGTGCCACCAGCAATATACGGGGAGAAGGCTCACCCCTCCACTTT,CATSNIRGEGSPLHF
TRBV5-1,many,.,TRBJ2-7,TGCGCCAGCAGCCCTCAGACCGGGCCCCAGGAGAAGTACTTC,CASSPQTGPQEKYF
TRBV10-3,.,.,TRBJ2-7,TGTGCCATCAGTGAGTCCCGGGCCATTGGGGGATACTTC,CAISESRAIGGYF
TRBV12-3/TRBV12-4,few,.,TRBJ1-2,TGTGCCAGCACCCTCGGGGAGGGAGGGGACGGCTACACCTTC,CASTLGEGGDGYTF